A selection of T cell receptor beta chains follows, all from one sample in a study of shared clonotypes between healthy human individuals. The table came from immunoSEQ multiplex PCR; TCRdb's copy has only in-frame clones and leaves some out. Of roughly 1,000,000 clones listed, approximately 80% are singletons. The sample consisted of memory CD4+ T cells from PBMCs. These TCRs come from a man aged 18 to 29 in good health. Some clones in this sample may be carry-over from other donors' samples. Both conserved end residues are part of each CDR3. Fields, in order: V gene, CDR3 protein.

TRBV5-1 CASSRGVNNEQFF
TRBV27 CASSSFPGQGRTGELFF
TRBV29-1 CSVDRLGNYGYTF
TRBV5-1 CASSLDPTSYGNEQFF
TRBV4-3 CASSPHPGVSTDTQYF
TRBV27 CASSPTGDYEQYF
TRBV21-1 CASSNAGTGSKDTQYF
TRBV2 CASSETSGRSYEQYF
TRBV5-1 CASSPSGLAFNEQFF
TRBV4-2 CASSQDGVAGTQETQYF
TRBV6-1 CASSPESWVNEKLFF
TRBV2 CASSGVGAEQFF
TRBV7-9 CASSEDRFGSGNTIYF
TRBV7-9 CASSLPGTGVGKLFF
TRBV10-3 CAISESPGLVSDTQYF
TRBV2 CASSAKGPSLGTEAFF
TRBV7-3 CASSLEGAGAFYNEQFF
TRBV19 CASSFATNQPQHF
TRBV14 CASSQRRGGRLGDTQYF
TRBV28 CASNTPGAEKLFF
TRBV7-2 CASSWGPGDEQYF
TRBV20-1 CSARPVSGYTF
TRBV6-5 CASILQQGSPQHF
TRBV28 CASSIGGQPQHF
TRBV10-3 CAISESTTMNTEAFF
TRBV28 CASRAGGQYNEQFF
TRBV7-9 CASSLRGRALHEQYF
TRBV28 CASRGQGGGYTF
TRBV28 CASSRGPNTGELFF
TRBV5-8 CASSLRQRNQPQHF
TRBV7-2 CASSLDPSSVTDTQYF
TRBV6-5 CASSYKGGSPLHF
TRBV5-6 CASSKLAGGLDEQYF
TRBV4-2 CASSQLLARGADTQYF
TRBV27 CASSLAGRFYGYTF
TRBV6-6 CASSRQGRTGELFF
TRBV30 CAWSRNSRAEQFF
TRBV7-2 CASSRRGLAGGIPTSMYF
TRBV14 CASSQGVRGNYGYTF
TRBV19 CASAGQGATNTEAFF
TRBV5-4 CASTLDSYNEQFF
TRBV6-1 CASSASRFDYTF
TRBV7-3 CASSLWSRRVSSPYNEQFF
TRBV2 CASSEARGRGAEETQYF
TRBV6-5 CASSRPPNEQFF
TRBV9 CASSPRGTGIRYEQYF
TRBV7-8 CASSLLNEQFF
TRBV30 CAWSPGGRQSEQYF
TRBV6-1 CATLDRLGNQPQHF
TRBV4-1 CASSQDRSGFNEQFF
TRBV5-1 CASSLVLTPDSTQYF
TRBV30 CARGAGAGIKFF
TRBV29-1 CSVGLHNQPQHF
TRBV4-1 CASRNRAGGSYEQYF
TRBV29-1 CSGKGTSLYNEQFF